The 26 T cell receptor beta chains listed next were all sequenced from one sample in a study of molecular identifiers for immune sequencing clone quantification. TCRdb recomputed calls from the PCR reads with MiXCR, one row per CDR3 protein. This sample yields around 460,000 distinct CDR3 sequences, of which roughly 24% are seen a single time; approximately 0.8% belongs to the top ten. The sequenced sample was naive CD8+ T cells from blood, with Jurkat cell RNA spiked in. Described subset: FACS-sorted CD8+CD4-CCR7+CD45RA+ naive T cells. The origin of the receptors is a human donor in good health. Some libraries in this study had Jurkat cell RNA spiked in.

This clonotype was counted ten times or more. This chain uses TRBV6-2 or TRBV6-3 with TRBJ2-3; D remains unclear. The CDR3 runs 11 residues. The V gene's germline CDR1 is MNHEY and CDR2 SVGEGT. The V end lost 6 bases, the J end lost 6 bases, and 7 bases lay between the germline ends. The CDR3 is CASRIGDTQYF. The CDR3 nucleotides read TGTGCCAGCAGGATTGGGGATACGCAGTATTTT.

There are many counts of this clonotype. The chain couples TRBV20-1 to TRBJ2-3; the D gene is possibly TRBD1 (6 bases). Trimming shortened V by 3 bases and J by 1 base, and 14 bases separated the two germline ends. The CDR3 extends over 15 amino acids. CDR1 is DFQATT and CDR2 is SNEGSKA in the germline V gene (reference sequence). CDR3 amino acids: CSASTGTYGTDTQYF. The CDR3 bases are TGCAGTGCTAGTACCGGGACATATGGCACAGATACGCAGTATTTT.

Only a few counts were recorded for this clonotype. The V call is TRBV12-3 or TRBV12-4, the J call TRBJ1-5; the D is unclear. The CDR3 extends over 11 amino acids. With 7 bases removed from V and 11 bases from J, the gap between germline ends came to 12 bases. In DNA form, the CDR3 reads TGTGCCAGCACCTCAAGCGGGGCCCAGCATTTT. Its protein is CASTSSGAQHF.

This chain uses TRBV7-6 with TRBJ2-3; TRBD1 matches at 7 bases. CDR1 and CDR2 (germline): SGHVS, FNYEAQ. The junction had 10 bases not matched to a gene; V was cut back by 5 bases and J by 2 bases. The CDR3 contains 16 residues. This CDR3 is CASSPRDRSYTDTQYF. The CDR3 nucleotides read TGTGCCAGCAGCCCCCGGGACAGATCATACACAGATACGCAGTATTTT.

This clonotype was counted ten times or more. The chain couples TRBV28 to TRBJ2-3, with D perhaps matching TRBD2 (6 bases). Trimming took off 10 bases at V and 1 base at J, with 18 bases between the two ends. The CDR3 is 15 residues long. Germline CDR1 is MDHEN and CDR2 is SYDVKM. The CDR3 bases are TGTGCCAACACCCCGGGGGTCTTAGGCACAGATACGCAGTATTTT. Its protein product is CANTPGVLGTDTQYF.

This clonotype was seen ten or more times. The genes are TRBV30 and TRBJ2-7, with a possible D match to TRBD2 (5 bases). Trimming left V 0 bases short and J 6 bases short, with 18 bases between. The CDR3 runs 15 residues. Germline V gene lookup returns CDR1 GTSNPN and CDR2 SVGIG (reference sequence). The CDR3 region has the DNA TGTGCCTGGAGTGTACTTCAGCGGCATGGGGTCGAGCAGTACTTC. Translated, it gives CAWSVLQRHGVEQYF.

V gene TRBV10-3 combines with J gene TRBJ2-5; D gene ambiguous. There are 13 residues in the CDR3. Trimming removed 3 bases at V and 5 bases at J, with 10 bases between. Germline assignment: CDR1 ENHRY and CDR2 SYGVKD. In DNA form, the CDR3 reads TGTGCCATCAGTGACCCGATGGGGGAGACCCAGTACTTC. Translated, it gives CAISDPMGETQYF.

A note on this clonotype: A single base separates this from a much larger clone, so it may be a read error. Here the CDR3 omits its conserved ending phenylalanine or tryptophan, so a read error is the likely source. This chain links TRBV2 with TRBJ2-5; TRBD1 is a possible D gene (6 bases). The CDR3 is 16 amino acids. V lost 1 base to trimming and J lost 0 bases, with 12 bases between them. CDR1 and CDR2 (germline): SNHLY, FYNNEI. This chain's CDR3 is CASSEVVTGYQETQYY. The CDR3 bases are TGTGCCAGCAGTGAAGTTGTTACAGGGTACCAAGAGACCCAGTACTAC.

This chain connects TRBV6-2 or TRBV6-3 to TRBJ1-5; D might be TRBD1 (5 bases). Germline CDR1 reads MNHEY; CDR2 reads SVGEGT. Deletions cut 5 bases from V and 0 bases from J, with 14 bases between. The CDR3 length is 16 residues. The CDR3 loop reads CASSHLRGLSNQPQHF. In nucleotides, the CDR3 is TGTGCCAGCAGTCACTTGCGGGGCCTTAGCAATCAGCCCCAGCATTTT.

This clonotype has a handful of counts. The genes are TRBV4-2 and TRBJ2-1; D not resolved. V was trimmed by 4 bases and J by 6 bases, leaving 7 bases between them. CDR1 is LGHNA, CDR2 YNFKEQ, per germline. CDR3 length equals 12 residues. The DNA of the CDR3 is TGTGCCAGCAGCCTCAATCTCAATGAGCAGTTCTTC. Its protein is CASSLNLNEQFF.

This clonotype has a handful of counts. The CDR3 here is CASKGTAYSNQPQHF. In nucleotides, the CDR3 is TGTGCCAGCAAAGGGACTGCGTATAGCAATCAGCCCCAGCATTTT. V and J are TRBV6-5 and TRBJ1-5; D may be TRBD1 (5 bases). CDR1 and CDR2 from the germline V gene are MNHEY and SVGAGI. V was pared by 7 bases and J by 0 bases, with 13 bases between. CDR3 length: 15 amino acids.

As regards this clonotype: A read error may produce the germline difference seen at one junction end. This chain joins TRBV29-1 and TRBJ2-5; perhaps D is TRBD1 or TRBD2 (5 bases each). The CDR3 is 12 residues long. Germline CDR1 reads SQVTM; CDR2 reads ANQGSEA. The CDR3 is CSAHGGKETQYF. The CDR3 bases are TGCAGCGCACATGGGGGTAAAGAGACTCAGTACTTC.

As concerns this clonotype: A read error may be the cause here, since a much bigger clone is one base away. This chain links TRBV5-1 with TRBJ2-7; weak D call: TRBD2 (7 bases). CDR1 and CDR2 from the germline V gene are SGHRS and YFSETQ. Deletions cut 6 bases from V and 3 bases from J, with 19 bases between. CDR3 size: 15 residues. CDR3 protein: CASNSGPGGLYEQYF. CDR3 DNA sequence: TGCGCCAGCAACTCCGGACCCGGGGGGCTCTACGAGCAGTACTTC.

A note on this clonotype: The junction does not match germline at one end; this may be a read error. V and J are TRBV2 and TRBJ1-2; no definite D call. Germline assignment: CDR1 SNHLY and CDR2 FYNNEI. The CDR3 loop spans 14 amino acids. CDR3 residues: CASSEMAGGYGYPF. The CDR3 coding sequence is TGTGCCAGCAGTGAAATGGCAGGCGGCTACGGCTACCCCTTC.

The CDR3 reads CATSRKAGLHTDTQYF. For the CDR3, the DNA is TGTGCCACCAGCAGGAAAGCGGGATTACACACAGATACGCAGTATTTT. This chain uses TRBV15 with TRBJ2-3; 7 bases match TRBD2. The CDR3 length is 16 residues. Germline CDR1 is LNHNV and CDR2 is YYDKDF (reference sequence). V gave up 3 bases and J gave up 2 bases; unmatched junction bases: 8.

This clonotype was recorded at least ten times. The chain has TRBV27 and TRBJ1-1; 7 bases fit TRBD1. CDR1 is MNHEY and CDR2 is SMNVEV in the germline V gene (reference sequence). CDR3 size: 13 residues. Germline trimming cut 5 bases from V and 11 bases from J; bases unmatched to any gene: 11. The CDR3 DNA reads TGTGCCAGCAGTGAGACAGGGCTGGCGGAGGCTTTCTTT. Protein: CASSETGLAEAFF.

This clonotype has more than one count but fewer than ten. This chain joins TRBV5-1 and TRBJ2-1, with D possibly being TRBD1 (6 bases). CDR1 is SGHRS, CDR2 YFSETQ, per germline. Trimming took off 5 bases at V and 8 bases at J, with 20 bases between the two ends. The CDR3 is 15 amino acids. In DNA, the CDR3 is TGCGCCAGCAGTTATTTAGCCCCTCAGGGGCATGAGCAGTTCTTC. It encodes CASSYLAPQGHEQFF.

The table lists this clonotype with a few counts. The chain has TRBV6-6 and TRBJ2-2, with 10 bases fitting TRBD2. With 6 bases clipped from V and 1 base from J, the junction kept 2 bases outside the gene matches. This CDR3 contains 15 residues. Germline CDR1 and CDR2: MNHNY and SVGAGI (reference sequence). The CDR3 here is CASRVAGGNTGELFF. CDR3 nucleotide sequence: TGTGCCAGCAGAGTAGCGGGGGGGAACACCGGGGAGCTGTTTTTT.

As for this clonotype: A much larger clone is a single base away; this may be a read error. The chain carries TRBV9 and TRBJ2-3; weak D call: TRBD2 (6 bases). Germline CDR1 reads SGDLS; CDR2 reads YYNGEE. This CDR3 spans 13 amino acids. The CDR3 sequence is CASSVGGPDTQCF. CDR3 DNA: TGTGCCAGCAGCGTCGGGGGTCCAGATACGCAGTGTTTT.

This clonotype showed up many times. The chain links TRBV7-2 to TRBJ2-3; D remains unclear. This CDR3 has 15 residues. V lost 4 bases and J lost 1, with 12 bases in between. Germline V gives CDR1 SGHTA, CDR2 FQGNSA. As DNA, the CDR3 is TGTGCCAGCAGCTCCCTCCTGGTAGGCACAGATACGCAGTATTTT. It encodes CASSSLLVGTDTQYF.

This sequence joins TRBV5-5 and TRBJ2-7; possibly TRBD1 or TRBD2 for D (5 bases each). CDR1 SGHKS and CDR2 YYEKEE come from the germline V gene (reference sequence). V was cut by 0 bases and J by 1 base, with 17 bases left in between. The CDR3 loop spans 17 amino acids. This CDR3 reads CASSLGFWGRQSYEQYF. CDR3 sequence (DNA): TGTGCCAGCAGCTTGGGGTTTTGGGGGAGACAATCCTACGAGCAGTACTTC.

This rearrangement joins TRBV7-6 to TRBJ2-7, with no clear D. Germline-derived CDR1 and CDR2 are SGHVS and FNYEAQ. V gave up 4 bases and J gave up 5 bases, with 12 bases separating them. This CDR3 contains 13 residues. The CDR3, as DNA: TGTGCCAGCAGCTCCCTAGGTCCCCACGAGCAGTACTTC. It specifies CASSSLGPHEQYF.

This clonotype was seen only a few times. The chain links TRBV27 to TRBJ1-1; D unresolved. The CDR3 contains 12 residues. V was trimmed by 7 bases and J by 0 bases, leaving 6 bases between them. Per the germline V gene, CDR1 is MNHEY and CDR2 is SMNVEV (reference sequence). The CDR3, as DNA: TGTGCCAGCATTGCTATGAACACTGAAGCTTTCTTT. It codes for CASIAMNTEAFF.

Ten or more counts support this clonotype. The rearrangement uses TRBV19 and TRBJ2-7; 7 bases align to TRBD1. Germline V gene sequence: CDR1 LNHDA, CDR2 SQIVND (reference sequence). CDR3 size: 16 residues. Trimming cost V 5 bases and J 0 bases; bases outside gene matches: 10. For the CDR3, the DNA is TGTGCCAGTAGTGGGACAGAGAAGCACAGCTCCTACGAGCAGTACTTC. Translated, it gives CASSGTEKHSSYEQYF.

This clonotype was recorded a few times. V gene TRBV12-3 or TRBV12-4 combines with J gene TRBJ2-2; D is unresolved. The CDR3 runs 16 residues. V lost 5 bases, J lost 0 bases, and 13 bases lay in between. The DNA for the CDR3 is TGTGCCAGCAGTCGAGCAACAGTCGCGAACACCGGGGAGCTGTTTTTT. Protein product: CASSRATVANTGELFF.

The chain employs TRBV5-6 and TRBJ1-6, with D unresolved. The CDR3 extends over 14 amino acids. Trimming removed 0 bases at V and 12 bases at J, with 13 bases between. Per the germline V gene, CDR1 is SGHDT and CDR2 is YYEEEE. The DNA of the CDR3 is TGTGCCAGCAGCTTGGTGGCAGATATTGAACCCCTCCACTTT. Translated, it gives CASSLVADIEPLHF.